These 3 T cell receptor beta chains originate from one sample sequenced in a study of T-cell memory formation after mild COVID-19. MiXCR was run by TCRdb on the 5' RACE reads, yielding one entry per CDR3 protein. The sample lists hundreds of thousands of distinct CDR3 sequences; roughly 19% were seen once. The specimen sequenced was PBMCs or a T cell subset sorted from them (not recorded which). These receptor sequences come from a man aged 18 to 29 who had mild COVID-19 (a few samples of this study predate the infection). Cell type and time point are not known.

This clonotype was seen a few times. The chain employs TRBV14 and TRBJ1-1; D unresolved. V was shortened by 10 bases and J by 2 bases, with 17 bases between the two germline ends. The CDR3 has 14 residues. The germline V gene has CDR1 SGHDN and CDR2 FVKESK. The CDR3 DNA follows: TGTGCCACCGCGTTAATGGTACGAAACACTGAAGCTTTCTTT. Translating gives CATALMVRNTEAFF. Full variable domain (missing parts from reference TRBV14 and TRBJ1-1): EAGVTQFPSHSVIEKGQTVTLRCDPISGHDNLYWYRRVMGKEIKFLLHFVKESKQDESGMPNNRFLAERTGGTYSTLKVQPAELEDSGVYFCATALMVRNTEAFFGQGTRLTVV.

This clonotype appeared a few times. This chain uses TRBV7-3 with TRBJ2-1; tentatively, D is TRBD2 (6 bases). Trimming stripped 4 bases from V and 5 bases from J, with 18 bases between. CDR1 and CDR2 (germline): SGHTA, FQGTGA. This CDR3 has 16 residues. The CDR3 DNA reads TGTGCCAGCAGCTCTCTACCGGGGGAAACGGACAATGAGCAGTTCTTC. This gives the protein CASSSLPGETDNEQFF.

This clonotype occurred a few times. The rearrangement joins TRBV7-9 to TRBJ2-3; D ambiguous. CDR3 length equals 14 residues. Trimming left V 2 bases short and J 0 bases short, with 6 bases between. CDR1 SEHNR and CDR2 FQNEAQ come from the germline V gene (reference sequence). The CDR3 region is CASSLTESTDTQYF. For the CDR3, the DNA is TGTGCCAGCAGCTTAACGGAAAGCACAGATACGCAGTATTTT.